This is a list of T cell receptor beta chains from one sample in a study of radiation and T cells in renal cell carcinoma. The table came from immunoSEQ multiplex PCR; TCRdb's copy has only in-frame clones and leaves some out. The top ten hold more than 10% of the sample, which has some 140,000 clones, 88% seen once. The material sequenced was blood, taken from a patient whose treatment included radiotherapy and nephrectomy. All receptors come from a woman aged 50 to 60 with renal cell carcinoma. The CDR3 runs from the conserved cysteine through the conserved F or W. The D gene is left open where the match is weak. Clone sizes are given selectively: once, few, many, or a class where the clone is expanded.

len: 15; v_gene: TRBV5-1; j_gene: TRBJ2-1; abundance: .; d_gene: .; CDR3nt: TGCGCCAGCAGCTTGTATGTGGGTCGTGTAGATGAGCAGTTCTTC; CDR3aa: CASSLYVGRVDEQFF
len: 13; v_gene: TRBV10-3; j_gene: TRBJ1-2; abundance: .; d_gene: .; CDR3nt: TGTGCCATCAGGCCGCGAAATTCGGATGGCTACACCTTC; CDR3aa: CAIRPRNSDGYTF
len: 15; v_gene: TRBV6-5; j_gene: TRBJ1-2; abundance: .; d_gene: TRBD1; CDR3nt: TGTGCCAGCAGCCGACCGGGACAGGGGTGGTATGGCTACACCTTC; CDR3aa: CASSRPGQGWYGYTF
len: 15; v_gene: TRBV2; j_gene: TRBJ1-5; abundance: .; d_gene: .; CDR3nt: TGTGCCAGCAAGCCAAACCGGGGAGGCAATCAGCCCCAGCATTTT; CDR3aa: CASKPNRGGNQPQHF
len: 18; v_gene: TRBV7-2; j_gene: TRBJ1-2; abundance: .; d_gene: .; CDR3nt: TGTGCCAGCAGCCAAGATTTGTCCCATTCCGTACGGAGCTATGGCTACACCTTC; CDR3aa: CASSQDLSHSVRSYGYTF
len: 13; v_gene: TRBV30; j_gene: TRBJ2-7; abundance: once; d_gene: TRBD1; CDR3nt: TGTGCCTGCGCGACAGGGGACGCCTACGAGCAGTACTTC; CDR3aa: CACATGDAYEQYF
len: 15; v_gene: TRBV7-9; j_gene: TRBJ2-3; abundance: .; d_gene: .; CDR3nt: TGTGCCAGCAGCTTGACTATACCTTTCACAGATACGCAGTATTTT; CDR3aa: CASSLTIPFTDTQYF
len: 14; v_gene: TRBV4-3; j_gene: TRBJ2-7; abundance: once; d_gene: .; CDR3nt: TGCGCCAGCAGCCAAATATCAGGGACTCACGAGCAGTACTTC; CDR3aa: CASSQISGTHEQYF
len: 16; v_gene: TRBV5-1; j_gene: TRBJ2-7; abundance: .; d_gene: .; CDR3nt: TGCGCCAGCAGCTTGATGATCTCGGGCACCCTCTACGAGCAGTACTTC; CDR3aa: CASSLMISGTLYEQYF
len: 14; v_gene: TRBV19; j_gene: TRBJ2-3; abundance: .; d_gene: .; CDR3nt: TGTGCCAGTAGTAGGACTGCGGGCACAGATACGCAGTATTTT; CDR3aa: CASSRTAGTDTQYF
len: 15; v_gene: TRBV5-1; j_gene: TRBJ2-7; abundance: .; d_gene: .; CDR3nt: TGCGCCAGCAGCTTGGGGTCAGGAATAACTTTTGAGCAGTACTTC; CDR3aa: CASSLGSGITFEQYF
len: 13; v_gene: TRBV29-1; j_gene: TRBJ1-5; abundance: .; d_gene: TRBD1; CDR3nt: TGCAGCGTGCTGACAGGGGGCAATCAGCCCCAGCATTTT; CDR3aa: CSVLTGGNQPQHF
len: 15; v_gene: TRBV7-2; j_gene: TRBJ2-2; abundance: .; d_gene: .; CDR3nt: TGTGCCAGCAGCCTCGACCTCAACGGGGGGCCCAAATCTCTTTTT; CDR3aa: CASSLDLNGGPKSLF
len: 14; v_gene: TRBV7-3; j_gene: TRBJ1-2; abundance: .; d_gene: .; CDR3nt: TGTGCCAGCAGCTCAACGAGGAGTTTCGGTGGCTACACCTTC; CDR3aa: CASSSTRSFGGYTF
len: 14; v_gene: TRBV7-9; j_gene: TRBJ2-5; abundance: .; d_gene: .; CDR3nt: TGTGCCAGCAGCGAGGGACACCCGAAAGAGACCCAGTACTTC; CDR3aa: CASSEGHPKETQYF
len: 11; v_gene: TRBV6-5; j_gene: TRBJ1-2; abundance: .; d_gene: .; CDR3nt: TGTGCCAGCAGTTACAGGGGTGGCTACACCTTC; CDR3aa: CASSYRGGYTF
len: 17; v_gene: TRBV5-4; j_gene: TRBJ1-3; abundance: .; d_gene: TRBD1; CDR3nt: TGTGCCAGCAGCCCCTCCCTGACAGGGGCTCACCGAAACACCATATATTTT; CDR3aa: CASSPSLTGAHRNTIYF
len: 15; v_gene: TRBV18; j_gene: TRBJ2-7; abundance: .; d_gene: TRBD1; CDR3nt: TGTGCCAGCTCACCAACTACTGGACAGGGATACGAGCAGTACTTC; CDR3aa: CASSPTTGQGYEQYF
len: 13; v_gene: TRBV14; j_gene: TRBJ2-1; abundance: .; d_gene: .; CDR3nt: TGTGCCAGCAGCCTAACACTGGTGAATGAGCAGTTCTTC; CDR3aa: CASSLTLVNEQFF
len: 15; v_gene: TRBV6-5; j_gene: TRBJ1-5; abundance: .; d_gene: TRBD1; CDR3nt: TGTGCCAGCAGTAAACGGACAGGTAGCAATCAGCCCCAGCATTTT; CDR3aa: CASSKRTGSNQPQHF
len: 13; v_gene: TRBV19; j_gene: TRBJ1-2; abundance: .; d_gene: TRBD1; CDR3nt: TGTGCCAGTAGCCAACAGGGGCTGGAAGGCTACACCTTC; CDR3aa: CASSQQGLEGYTF
len: 17; v_gene: TRBV19; j_gene: TRBJ1-1; abundance: .; d_gene: TRBD1; CDR3nt: TGTGCCAGTAGTATAGGGCCTGGGACAGGGATGAACACTGAAGCTTTCTTT; CDR3aa: CASSIGPGTGMNTEAFF
len: 14; v_gene: TRBV29-1; j_gene: TRBJ1-5; abundance: .; d_gene: .; CDR3nt: TGCAGCGTTCAGAGGGAGGGTAACAATCAGCCCCAGCATTTT; CDR3aa: CSVQREGNNQPQHF
len: 16; v_gene: TRBV5-1; j_gene: TRBJ2-3; abundance: .; d_gene: TRBD1; CDR3nt: TGCGCCAGCAGCTTGGGGGGACAGCCTAGCACAGATACGCAGTATTTT; CDR3aa: CASSLGGQPSTDTQYF
len: 12; v_gene: TRBV19; j_gene: TRBJ1-5; abundance: .; d_gene: .; CDR3nt: TGTGCCAGTAGTTTTGTGGATCAGCCCCAGCATTTT; CDR3aa: CASSFVDQPQHF
len: 14; v_gene: TRBV5-5; j_gene: TRBJ2-6; abundance: .; d_gene: .; CDR3nt: TGTGCCAGCAGCTTGCTCGGAGGGGCCAACGTCCTGACTTTC; CDR3aa: CASSLLGGANVLTF
len: 16; v_gene: TRBV28; j_gene: TRBJ2-2; abundance: .; d_gene: .; CDR3nt: TGTGCCAGCAGTCTCCGGACACCTTTGGGCACCGGGGAGCTGTTTTTT; CDR3aa: CASSLRTPLGTGELFF
len: 16; v_gene: TRBV4-2; j_gene: TRBJ2-3; abundance: .; d_gene: TRBD2; CDR3nt: TGTGCCAGCCGATACGAGACTAGCGATCTCACAGATACGCAGTATTTT; CDR3aa: CASRYETSDLTDTQYF
len: 15; v_gene: TRBV7-9; j_gene: TRBJ2-2; abundance: once; d_gene: .; CDR3nt: TGTGCCAGCAGCTTAGCCGGTCCGAACACCGGGGAGCTGTTTTTT; CDR3aa: CASSLAGPNTGELFF
len: 13; v_gene: TRBV19; j_gene: TRBJ2-7; abundance: .; d_gene: TRBD1; CDR3nt: TGTGCCAGTACAACAGGGGGGAGCTACGAGCAGTACTTC; CDR3aa: CASTTGGSYEQYF
len: 15; v_gene: TRBV19; j_gene: TRBJ1-2; abundance: .; d_gene: .; CDR3nt: TGTGCCAGTAGTATAGATCGTGGAGGGGGATTTGGCTACACCTTC; CDR3aa: CASSIDRGGGFGYTF
len: 11; v_gene: TRBV6-1; j_gene: TRBJ1-2; abundance: few; d_gene: .; CDR3nt: TGTGCCAGCGCTTGGCGGGGAAGCAACACCTTC; CDR3aa: CASAWRGSNTF
len: 13; v_gene: TRBV10-2; j_gene: TRBJ1-5; abundance: .; d_gene: TRBD1; CDR3nt: TGCGCCAGCAGCGAGGGGGCAAGGCAGCCCCAGCATTTT; CDR3aa: CASSEGARQPQHF
len: 14; v_gene: TRBV15; j_gene: TRBJ1-5; abundance: .; d_gene: .; CDR3nt: TGTGCCACCAGCCGGGGACGGGACGTTCAGCCCCAGCATTTT; CDR3aa: CATSRGRDVQPQHF
len: 14; v_gene: TRBV25-1; j_gene: TRBJ1-2; abundance: .; d_gene: TRBD1; CDR3nt: TGTGCCAGCAGTGAGGTAGGACAGGACTATGGCTACACCTTC; CDR3aa: CASSEVGQDYGYTF
len: 11; v_gene: TRBV20-1; j_gene: TRBJ2-7; abundance: .; d_gene: .; CDR3nt: TGCAGTGCTAGATGGTCCTACGAGCAGTACTTC; CDR3aa: CSARWSYEQYF
len: 14; v_gene: TRBV4-2; j_gene: TRBJ2-5; abundance: .; d_gene: .; CDR3nt: TGTGCCAGCAGCCAAGATCGTCTTGGAGAGACCCAGTACTTC; CDR3aa: CASSQDRLGETQYF
len: 15; v_gene: TRBV5-6; j_gene: TRBJ1-4; abundance: .; d_gene: .; CDR3nt: TGTGCCAGCAGCTTTAAAACCGCAACTAATGAAAAACTGTTTTTT; CDR3aa: CASSFKTATNEKLFF
len: 15; v_gene: TRBV7-9; j_gene: TRBJ1-6; abundance: .; d_gene: TRBD1; CDR3nt: TGTGCCAGCAGCCCGTGGGACAGTGAAAATTCACCCCTCCACTTT; CDR3aa: CASSPWDSENSPLHF
len: 16; v_gene: TRBV6-1; j_gene: TRBJ2-4; abundance: once; d_gene: TRBD2; CDR3nt: TGTGCCAGCAGTGAAGTAGCGGGGGGGATCAAAAACATTCAGTACTTC; CDR3aa: CASSEVAGGIKNIQYF
len: 13; v_gene: TRBV19; j_gene: TRBJ1-1; abundance: .; d_gene: .; CDR3nt: TGTGCCAGTAGCCTAACAGAGAACACTGAAGCTTTCTTT; CDR3aa: CASSLTENTEAFF
len: 12; v_gene: TRBV7-9; j_gene: TRBJ2-7; abundance: .; d_gene: .; CDR3nt: TGTGCCAGCAGCCCGACAGTGTACGAGCAGTACTTC; CDR3aa: CASSPTVYEQYF
len: 14; v_gene: TRBV6-6; j_gene: TRBJ2-3; abundance: .; d_gene: .; CDR3nt: TGTGCCAGCAGACGAAATCAGGGGCCAGATACGCAGTATTTT; CDR3aa: CASRRNQGPDTQYF